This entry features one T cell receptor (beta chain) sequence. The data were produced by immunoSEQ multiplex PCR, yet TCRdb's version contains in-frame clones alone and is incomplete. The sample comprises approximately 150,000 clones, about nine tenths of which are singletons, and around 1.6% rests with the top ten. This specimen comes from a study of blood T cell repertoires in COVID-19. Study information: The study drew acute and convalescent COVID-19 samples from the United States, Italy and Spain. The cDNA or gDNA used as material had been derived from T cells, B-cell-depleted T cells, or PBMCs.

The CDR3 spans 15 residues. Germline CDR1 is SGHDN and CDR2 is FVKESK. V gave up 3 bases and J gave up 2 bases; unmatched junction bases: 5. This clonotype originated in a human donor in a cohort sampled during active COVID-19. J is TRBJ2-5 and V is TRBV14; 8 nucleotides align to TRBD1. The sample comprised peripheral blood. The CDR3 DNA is TGTGCCAGCAGCCACCGGGACAGGCCACAAGAGACCCAGTACTTC. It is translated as CASSHRDRPQETQYF. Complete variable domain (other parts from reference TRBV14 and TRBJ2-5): EAGVTQFPSHSVIEKGQTVTLRCDPISGHDNLYWYRRVMGKEIKFLLHFVKESKQDESGMPNNRFLAERTGGTYSTLKVQPAELEDSGVYFCASSHRDRPQETQYFGPGTRLLVL.